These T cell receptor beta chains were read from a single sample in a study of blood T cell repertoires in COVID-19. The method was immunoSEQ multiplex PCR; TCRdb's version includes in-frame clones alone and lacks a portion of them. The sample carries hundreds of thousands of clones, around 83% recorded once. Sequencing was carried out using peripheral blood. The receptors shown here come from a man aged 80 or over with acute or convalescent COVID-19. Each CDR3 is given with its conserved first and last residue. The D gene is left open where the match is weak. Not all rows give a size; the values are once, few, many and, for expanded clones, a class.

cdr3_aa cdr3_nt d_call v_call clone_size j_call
CASSSDRSNQPQHF TGTGCCAGTAGTTCAGACAGGAGCAATCAGCCCCAGCATTTT - TRBV19 - TRBJ1-5
CASSPPASYYGYTF TGTGCCAGCTCACCACCGGCCAGTTACTATGGCTACACCTTC - TRBV18 few TRBJ1-2
CASRVSGGGEKLFF TGTGCCAGCAGGGTATCGGGAGGGGGTGAAAAACTGTTTTTT - TRBV28 - TRBJ1-4
CASSLDLLSRRNIQYF TGTGCCAGCAGCTTAGACCTCCTGTCCAGGAGGAACATTCAGTACTTC - TRBV7-2 - TRBJ2-4
CASSFGGVNSNQPQHF TGTGCCAGCAGCTTCGGCGGGGTAAATAGCAATCAGCCCCAGCATTTT - TRBV5-4 once TRBJ1-5
CASSPSGQGSEKLFF TGTGCCAGCTCACCGTCCGGACAGGGAAGTGAAAAACTGTTTTTT TRBD1 TRBV18 - TRBJ1-4
CASSLVTDPSTDTQYF TGCGCCAGCAGCTTGGTAACAGACCCTAGCACAGATACGCAGTATTTT - TRBV5-1 - TRBJ2-3
CASSSRDRENYGYTF TGTGCCAGTAGTTCCCGGGACAGGGAAAACTATGGCTACACCTTC TRBD1 TRBV19 - TRBJ1-2
CASSRGQGGQPQHF TGTGCCAGCAGTCGGGGACAGGGTGGACAGCCCCAGCATTTT TRBD1 TRBV3-1/TRBV3-2 - TRBJ1-5
CAIRGGGSDTEAFF TGTGCCATCAGAGGGGGGGGTAGTGATACTGAAGCTTTCTTT - TRBV10-3 once TRBJ1-1
CASSQEGGRKSKNIQYF TGTGCCAGCAGCCAAGAAGGGGGCCGAAAGTCCAAAAACATTCAGTACTTC TRBD1 TRBV3-1/TRBV3-2 - TRBJ2-4
CSVRPGRVGEQYF TGCAGCGTTCGCCCCGGCAGGGTCGGCGAGCAGTACTTC - TRBV29-1 - TRBJ2-7
CASNEGRGFYGYTF TGTGCCAGCAATGAGGGCAGGGGGTTCTATGGCTACACCTTC TRBD1 TRBV2 few TRBJ1-2
CASSLGPMGQGKGAFF TGCGCCAGCAGCTTAGGACCTATGGGACAGGGAAAAGGAGCTTTCTTT TRBD1 TRBV5-1 - TRBJ1-1
CASSQLGSGTDTQYF TGTGCCAGCAGTCAACTAGGGTCGGGCACAGATACGCAGTATTTT - TRBV6-6 once TRBJ2-3
CASSVPTGGSNYGYTF TGTGCCAGCAGTGTACCAACAGGGGGCTCTAACTATGGCTACACCTTC TRBD1 TRBV28 - TRBJ1-2
CASSYSTVGSYEQYF TGTGCCAGCAGTTACTCGACTGTTGGCTCCTACGAGCAGTACTTC - TRBV6-5 few TRBJ2-7
CASSHSSGLSYNEQFF TGTGCCAGCAGCCACTCGAGCGGCCTATCCTACAATGAGCAGTTCTTC - TRBV11-3 - TRBJ2-1
CASRPGQAWGYNSPLHF TGTGCCAGCAGGCCTGGACAGGCATGGGGCTATAATTCACCCCTCCACTTT TRBD1 TRBV5-6 - TRBJ1-6
CASSTPGQGTDTQYF TGCGCCAGCAGCACACCGGGACAGGGGACAGATACGCAGTATTTT TRBD1 TRBV5-1 - TRBJ2-3
CATSTLGGTSKHF TGTGCCACCAGCACCTTGGGTGGGACTAGTAAACACTTC TRBD2 TRBV15 - TRBJ2-7
CASSSRQAGANVLTF TGTGCCAGCAGCTCTCGACAGGCTGGGGCCAACGTCCTGACTTTC - TRBV5-4 - TRBJ2-6
CASSLPSGRAGYNEQFF TGTGCCAGCAGCTTGCCTAGCGGGAGAGCAGGCTACAATGAGCAGTTCTTC TRBD2 TRBV5-4 once TRBJ2-1
CASSSTGNSYEQYF TGTGCCAGCAGCTCGACAGGGAATTCCTACGAGCAGTACTTC TRBD1 TRBV5-6 - TRBJ2-7
CASSGTSGRSSYEQYF TGCGCCAGCAGTGGGACTAGCGGGCGTAGCTCCTACGAGCAGTACTTC TRBD2 TRBV10-2 - TRBJ2-7
CASSTRQGAQQPQHF TGTGCCAGCAGTACCAGACAGGGGGCACAGCAGCCCCAGCATTTT TRBD1 TRBV27 - TRBJ1-5
CASSPPQGLYNEQFF TGTGCCAGCTCACCACCACAAGGACTGTACAATGAGCAGTTCTTC - TRBV18 - TRBJ2-1
CASGLQGTTYNEQFF TGTGCCAGCGGATTACAGGGGACAACCTACAATGAGCAGTTCTTC TRBD1 TRBV7-9 - TRBJ2-1
CSVEAPGTYEQYF TGCAGCGTTGAGGCCCCAGGGACCTACGAGCAGTACTTC - TRBV29-1 - TRBJ2-7
CASSKGRDSPNNEQFF TGTGCCAGTAGTAAGGGGCGGGACAGCCCAAACAATGAGCAGTTCTTC - TRBV19 - TRBJ2-1
CASSSAGQSSYEQYF TGTGCCAGCAGTTCCGCGGGACAGTCCTCTTACGAGCAGTACTTC - TRBV6-5 - TRBJ2-7
CASSVASGGPPFWEQFF TGTGCCAGCAGCGTCGCTAGCGGGGGGCCCCCCTTTTGGGAGCAGTTCTTC TRBD2 TRBV9 - TRBJ2-1
CSASPSFPPVLNYGYTF TGCAGTGCTAGTCCATCTTTTCCTCCGGTGCTCAATTATGGCTACACCTTC - TRBV20-1 - TRBJ1-2
CASSLGGQGAREQYF TGCGCCAGCAGCCTCGGGGGACAGGGGGCTCGAGAGCAGTACTTC TRBD1 TRBV5-1 - TRBJ2-7
CASSTKGGGLNTEAFF TGTGCCAGCAGCACGAAAGGCGGGGGGCTGAACACTGAAGCTTTCTTT - TRBV5-4 - TRBJ1-1
CASRYRDRATDTQYF TGTGCCAGCAGGTACAGGGACAGAGCTACAGATACGCAGTATTTT TRBD1 TRBV6-5 - TRBJ2-3
CASSATGTSGRPYEQYF TGCGCCAGCAGTGCTACCGGGACTAGCGGGAGGCCCTACGAGCAGTACTTC TRBD2 TRBV10-2 - TRBJ2-7
CASSLFQKRGPKNIQYF TGTGCCAGCAGTTTATTCCAAAAGCGGGGGCCTAAAAACATTCAGTACTTC TRBD2 TRBV28 - TRBJ2-4
CASSWGGVDDEQYF TGTGCCAGCAGTTGGGGGGGGGTTGACGACGAGCAGTACTTC TRBD2 TRBV6-5 few TRBJ2-7
CASSLGQSSNQPQHF TGCGCCAGCAGCTTGGGACAGTCTAGCAATCAGCCCCAGCATTTT - TRBV5-1 - TRBJ1-5
CASSDPRGVNTGELFF TGTGCCAGCAGTGACCCACGCGGGGTGAACACCGGGGAGCTGTTTTTT - TRBV28 - TRBJ2-2
CASGLDISYEQYF TGTGCTAGTGGTTTGGACATCTCCTACGAGCAGTACTTC - TRBV12-5 - TRBJ2-7
CASSLGSGFGDSYEQYF TGCGCCAGCAGCTTGGGATCAGGGTTTGGGGATTCCTACGAGCAGTACTTC - TRBV5-1 - TRBJ2-7
CASSLGHHLGYGYTF TGTGCCAGCAGCTTGGGCCACCACCTCGGCTATGGCTACACCTTC - TRBV5-5 - TRBJ1-2
CASSQGSGGAYEQYF TGTGCCAGCAGCCAAGGGTCGGGGGGGGCCTACGAGCAGTACTTC TRBD2 TRBV3-1/TRBV3-2 - TRBJ2-7
CASSTTGTGSAGELFF TGTGCCAGCAGTACAACCGGGACAGGGTCGGCCGGGGAGCTGTTTTTT TRBD1 TRBV27 - TRBJ2-2
CASTPTGVNQPQHF TGTGCCAGTACCCCGACAGGGGTCAATCAGCCCCAGCATTTT TRBD1 TRBV19 - TRBJ1-5
CASSQDQDSGGYTF TGCGCCAGCAGCCAAGATCAGGACTCGGGTGGCTACACCTTC - TRBV4-1 few TRBJ1-2
CASSELAGALEETQYF TGTGCCAGTAGTGAGCTAGCGGGGGCGTTAGAAGAGACCCAGTACTTC TRBD2 TRBV19 - TRBJ2-5
CASSFGTGTYEQYF TGCGCCAGCAGCTTTGGGACAGGAACCTACGAGCAGTACTTC TRBD1 TRBV5-1 - TRBJ2-7
CAISGTGGGVGYTF TGTGCCATCAGTGGGACCGGGGGTGGAGTTGGCTACACCTTC - TRBV10-3 - TRBJ1-2
CATSAGGPSNQPQHF TGTGCCACCAGTGCTGGCGGCCCTAGCAATCAGCCCCAGCATTTT - TRBV24-1 - TRBJ1-5
CASSLIHGDNEQYF TGCGCCAGCAGCTTAATACACGGGGATAACGAGCAGTACTTC - TRBV5-1 - TRBJ2-7
CASAGTPEMTQETQYF TGTGCCAGCGCCGGGACTCCCGAAATGACACAAGAGACCCAGTACTTC - TRBV28 - TRBJ2-5
CAISEPGQGASYEQYF TGTGCCATCAGTGAGCCTGGACAGGGGGCGTCCTACGAGCAGTACTTC TRBD1 TRBV10-3 - TRBJ2-7